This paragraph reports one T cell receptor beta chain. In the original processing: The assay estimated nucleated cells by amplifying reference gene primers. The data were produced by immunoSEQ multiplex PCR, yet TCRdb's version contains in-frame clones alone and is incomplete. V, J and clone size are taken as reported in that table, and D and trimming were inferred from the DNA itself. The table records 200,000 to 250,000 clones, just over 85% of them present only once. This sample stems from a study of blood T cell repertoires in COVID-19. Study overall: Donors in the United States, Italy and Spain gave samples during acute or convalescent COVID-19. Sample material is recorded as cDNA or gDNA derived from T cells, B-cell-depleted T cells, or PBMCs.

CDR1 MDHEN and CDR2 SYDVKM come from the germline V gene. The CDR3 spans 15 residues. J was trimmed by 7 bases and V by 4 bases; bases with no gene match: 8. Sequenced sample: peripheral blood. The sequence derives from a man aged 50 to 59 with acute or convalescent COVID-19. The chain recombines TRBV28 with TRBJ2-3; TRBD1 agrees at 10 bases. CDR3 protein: CASSSRGQGLNTQYF. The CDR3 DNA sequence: TGTGCCAGCAGTTCCCGGGGACAGGGGCTAAATACGCAGTATTTT.